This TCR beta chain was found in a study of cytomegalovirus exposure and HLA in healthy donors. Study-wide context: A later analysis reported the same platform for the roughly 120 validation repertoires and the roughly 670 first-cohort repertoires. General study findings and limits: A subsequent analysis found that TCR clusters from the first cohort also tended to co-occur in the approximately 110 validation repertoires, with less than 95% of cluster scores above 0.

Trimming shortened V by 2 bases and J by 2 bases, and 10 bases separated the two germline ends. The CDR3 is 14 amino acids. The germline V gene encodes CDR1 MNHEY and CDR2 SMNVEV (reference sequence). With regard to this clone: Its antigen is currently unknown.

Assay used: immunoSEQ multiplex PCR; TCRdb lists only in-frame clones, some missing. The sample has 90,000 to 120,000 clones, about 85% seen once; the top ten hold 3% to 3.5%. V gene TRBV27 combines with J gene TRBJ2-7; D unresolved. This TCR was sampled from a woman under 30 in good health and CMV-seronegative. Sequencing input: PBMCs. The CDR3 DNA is TGTGCCAGCAGTTTAAAATACACCGCCTACGAGCAGTACTTC. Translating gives CASSLKYTAYEQYF.